What follows is one TCR beta chain and its context. No antigen is known for it. The input lacks base qualities; no much larger clone sits a single base away. The data were taken from a study of blood T cell repertoires in COVID-19 (TCRdb year 2020). Broadly, across the study: Samples covering the acute and convalescent phases of COVID-19 were provided by collaborators in the United States, Italy and Spain. A freely available public database, intended as a resource for researchers studying the immune response to SARS-CoV-2, is where the repertoires were released. Subjects who had been exposed to COVID-19, were actively infected with it, or had recovered from it provided the deeply sampled blood TCRbeta repertoires that made up the dataset. The prospective study material was composed of cDNA or gDNA derived from T cells, B-cell-depleted T cells, or PBMCs. HLA class I and class II types, where available, came from metadata supplied by the sample provider rather than from assay-based typing. Sample metadata almost always included a de-identified subject ID, COVID-19 status, age in years and sex. Samples were obtained from the ongoing ImmuneRACE study (first 160 participants) and from 1,200 or so subjects provided by 6 global collaborators. On the study overall, not on this receptor specifically: How much clinical and demographic metadata was included differed by source and by participant, and the metadata was provided uncurated.

Collaborating institutions collected whole blood in K2EDTA tubes following their own protocols. Collaborator samples were shipped for TCRbeta analysis as frozen whole blood, isolated PBMCs, or DNA extracted from either sample type. V was cut back by 0 bases and J by 5 bases, leaving a gap of 9 bases between them. The germline V gene encodes CDR1 SGHTA and CDR2 FQGNSA. The CDR3 starts with the cysteine, ends with the phenylalanine, and has 14 residues. The read is trimmed to its CDR3 DNA, 42 bases read in frame from base 1. The immunoSEQ Assay, a bias-controlled multiplex PCR, was used to amplify TCRbeta CDR3 regions from genomic DNA. Under the source paper's analysis protocol: The number of nucleated cells in each sample was estimated from the amplification of reference gene primers within the assay. Sequence reads were collapsed and filtered to measure the absolute abundance of every unique TCRbeta CDR3 rearrangement. For each sample, productive Simpson clonality was calculated by taking the square root of Simpson's diversity index across productive rearrangements. TCRdb limited this immuneACCESS table to in-frame rearrangements with V and J called. A share of clones is missing; checked studies link under half to unresolved V genes, and the rest is unexplained. V and J calls and clone size are those listed in that table; D and trimming were worked out from the DNA. The sample yields around 100,000 clones; about 85% were counted once. 1.5% to 2% of the sample lies in the top ten.

Rearrangement joined TRBV7-2 to TRBJ2-3; TRBD2 is perhaps the D gene, given 5 matching bases. The source is a woman in her sixties or seventies with active or convalescent COVID-19. The sample was peripheral blood. The nucleotide sequence reads TGTGCCAGCAGCTTAGCGGGAGACATAGATACGCAGTATTTT. Translated, this is CASSLAGDIDTQYF.